Following are 9 T cell receptor beta chains from one sample sequenced in a study of T cell responses to AZD1222 COVID-19 vaccine. Sequencing used immunoSEQ multiplex PCR; TCRdb keeps in-frame clones, though not all of them. This sample has around 100,000 clones, with roughly 87% found just once. The material sequenced was peripheral blood, taken on day 0 of AZD1222 vaccination. All receptors derive from an adult in good health.

This clone was found once. The chain has TRBV24-1 and TRBJ2-5; tentatively, D is TRBD1 or TRBD2 (5 bases each). CDR3 size: 16 residues. In germline, CDR1 is KGHDR, CDR2 SFDVKD. The V gene lost 3 bases and the J gene lost 3 bases, with 16 bases spanning the gap. CDR3 DNA sequence: TGTGCCACCAGTGATCCCACCCTCGGGACGGAAGAGACCCAGTACTTC. Translated, it gives CATSDPTLGTEETQYF.

The V gene is TRBV2, the J gene TRBJ1-2, with D perhaps TRBD1 (6 bases). Germline CDR1 is SNHLY and CDR2 is FYNNEI. Trimming cost V 2 bases and J 2 bases, with 15 bases left between them. The CDR3 runs to 16 residues. The CDR3 region has the DNA TGTGCCAGCAGTGAATTTGGGGGGGGCCTAAACTATGGCTACACCTTC. It yields the protein CASSEFGGGLNYGYTF.

The chain recombines TRBV5-4 with TRBJ1-1; 7 bases agree with TRBD1. The V segment lost 4 bases and the J segment 8 bases; nucleotides outside the gene matches: 11. Germline V gene data show CDR1 as SGHNT and CDR2 as YYREEE (reference sequence). The CDR3 is made up of 14 amino acids. Here the CDR3 reads CASSPGQIPYEAFF. The DNA of the CDR3 is TGTGCCAGCAGCCCGGGACAGATACCGTACGAAGCTTTCTTT.

The chain is built from TRBV15 and TRBJ2-6; D gene unclear. CDR1 and CDR2 (germline): LNHNV, YYDKDF (reference sequence). V lost 5 bases and J 2 bases, leaving 10 bases between the germline ends. This CDR3 is 15 amino acids long. The CDR3 DNA follows: TGTGCCACCAGCTCGCGACCCACTGGGGCCAACGTCCTGACTTTC. Translating it yields CATSSRPTGANVLTF.

The chain joins TRBV7-2 to TRBJ1-2, with 9 bases lining up with TRBD1. The V gene's germline CDR1 is SGHTA and CDR2 FQGNSA. V was pared by 0 bases and J by 5 bases, with 1 base of the junction left unmatched. The CDR3 totals 14 residues. CDR3 DNA: TGTGCCAGCAGCTTAGCGGGACAGGGATATGGCTACACCTTC. Residues: CASSLAGQGYGYTF. The entire variable domain, with the rest obtained from reference TRBV7-2 and TRBJ1-2, is as follows: GAGVSQSPSNKVTEKGKDVELRCDPISGHTALYWYRQSLGQGLEFLIYFQGNSAPDKSGLPSDRFSAERTGGSVSTLTIQRTQQEDSAVYLCASSLAGQGYGYTFGSGTRLTVV.

The chain couples TRBV24-1 to TRBJ1-2; the D is unclear. V lost 3 bases, J lost 8 bases, and 12 bases lay in between. CDR1 is KGHDR, CDR2 SFDVKD, per germline. The CDR3 consists of 13 residues. CDR3 nucleotides: TGTGCCACCAGTGATACCCTTATAGGCGGCTACACCTTC. Translated: CATSDTLIGGYTF.

This clone has only a few counts. A junction end diverges from the germline sequence, so it may reflect a read error. The chain recombines TRBV5-1 with TRBJ1-1, with a tentative D call TRBD1 (5 bases). The CDR3 runs 15 residues. Germline loops: CDR1 SGHRS, CDR2 YFSETQ. Written as DNA, the CDR3 is TGTGCCAGCACTACGGGGCGCATCATGAACACTGAAGCTTTCTTT. Residues: CASTTGRIMNTEAFF.

This chain connects TRBV30 to TRBJ2-1, with 7 bases matching TRBD2. CDR3 length: 15 residues. Germline CDR1 GTSNPN, CDR2 SVGIG (reference sequence). V lost 4 bases to trimming and J lost 5 bases; unmatched junction nucleotides: 11. This CDR3 is CAWTDPRGLNNEQFF. In DNA, the CDR3 is TGTGCCTGGACCGACCCGCGGGGACTAAACAATGAGCAGTTCTTC.

The chain links TRBV19 to TRBJ2-7; a possible D gene is TRBD2 (6 bases). Trimming removed 5 bases at V and 2 bases at J, with 16 bases between. Germline CDR1 reads LNHDA; CDR2 reads SQIVND (reference sequence). The CDR3 runs to 15 residues. The CDR3 spells CASSPRGVYTYEQYF. Here the CDR3 DNA reads TGTGCCAGTAGTCCCCGCGGGGTCTACACCTACGAGCAGTACTTC.